This T cell receptor (beta chain) appears in the sequencing data of a study of cytomegalovirus exposure and HLA in healthy donors. Both 60 Vbeta primers and 13 Jbeta primers went into the PCR. This table comes from immunoSEQ multiplex PCR, and its TCRdb copy is limited to in-frame clones, with some not included. This table has roughly 200,000 clones, approximately 70% appearing once. This clone was picked up a small number of times. What it binds is unknown. General study points: A classifier reportedly called cytomegalovirus status with high sensitivity and specificity. In a later analysis, a missense DCLRE1C variant was linked to TCR beta V- and J-gene trimming.

Germline CDR1 and CDR2: LGHNA and YSLEER. The CDR3 extends over 16 amino acids. Unmatched junction bases numbered 11, after V lost 3 bases and J lost 3 bases. V gene TRBV4-3 combines with J gene TRBJ2-7; 7 bases are shared with TRBD2. The receptor's source is a woman in her thirties in good health and CMV-seronegative. The specimen was PBMCs. CDR3 in DNA: TGCGCCAGCAGCCAGGTGTTGGGCGGGGAGGGCTACGAGCAGTACTTC. Its protein product is CASSQVLGGEGYEQYF.